This entry concerns a single T cell receptor beta chain. A much larger clone lies a single base off, so this may be a read error. A second roughly 6 to 11 cycle PCR used barcoded and J-beta primers. TCRdb re-called the 5' RACE reads through MiXCR, storing one row per CDR3 protein. The sample has roughly 680,000 distinct CDR3 sequences, approximately 50% seen once; the top ten hold about 32%. The CDR3 has 15 residues. The germline V gene encodes CDR1 LGHNA and CDR2 YNFKEQ. Trimming shortened V by 0 bases and J by 11 bases, and 19 bases separated the two germline ends. This record belongs to a study of blood T cells in healthy people across ages.

Material for sequencing was blood. This sequence originates from a woman aged 60-75 years in good health. V is TRBV4-2 and J is TRBJ2-5; the D call may be TRBD1 or TRBD2 (5 bases each). This chain's CDR3 is CASSQDRAGQGEQYF. The DNA for the CDR3 is TGTGCCAGCAGCCAAGATAGAGCCGGTCAGGGAGAGCAGTACTTC.